This TCR beta chain emerged from a study of long-term antiretroviral therapy in people with HIV. Study-wide points: Dominance of pre-ART expanded clones persisted, fluctuating and often declining after ART. Diversity measured after ART increased yet remained under transplant donor controls. CDR3 lengths in HIV samples spanned a narrower range than controls.

Details on this clone: Its antigen is not known.

The authors ran the immunoSEQ assay, v3.0, at survey level. Clones were read by immunoSEQ multiplex PCR, and TCRdb kept only the in-frame ones, dropping some. Of about 28,000 clones in the sample, about 90% are singletons; the top ten hold 0.9% to 1.2%. For each donor, at least one pre-ART and at least two post-ART PBMC samples were available. The sample here was unsorted PBMCs, taken 2 years after starting antiretroviral therapy. The origin of this receptor is a man aged 50-60 years with HIV.

CDR3 sequence reads: CASRAITGGGTEAFF. The CDR3 DNA follows: TGCGCCAGCAGGGCCATAACAGGGGGTGGCACTGAAGCTTTCTTT. The rearrangement uses TRBV5-1 and TRBJ1-1; 8 bases fit TRBD1. CDR1 is SGHRS, CDR2 YFSETQ, per germline. The CDR3 has 15 amino acids. The J segment lost 4 bases and the V segment lost 5 bases, leaving 10 bases of the junction unmatched.